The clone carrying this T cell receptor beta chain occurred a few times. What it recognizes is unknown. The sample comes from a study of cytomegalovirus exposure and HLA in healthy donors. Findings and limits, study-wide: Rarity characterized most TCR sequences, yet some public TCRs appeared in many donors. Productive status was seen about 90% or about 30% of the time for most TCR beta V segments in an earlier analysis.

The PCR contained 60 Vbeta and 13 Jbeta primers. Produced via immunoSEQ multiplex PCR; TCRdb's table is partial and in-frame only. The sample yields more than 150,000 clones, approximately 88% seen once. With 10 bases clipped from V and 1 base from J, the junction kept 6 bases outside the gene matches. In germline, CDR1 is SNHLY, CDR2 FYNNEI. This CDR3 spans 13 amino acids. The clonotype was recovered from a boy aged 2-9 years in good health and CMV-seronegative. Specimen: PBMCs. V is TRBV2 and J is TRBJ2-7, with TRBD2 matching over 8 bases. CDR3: CANRLAPSYEQYF. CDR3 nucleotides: TGTGCCAACCGACTAGCGCCATCCTACGAGCAGTACTTC. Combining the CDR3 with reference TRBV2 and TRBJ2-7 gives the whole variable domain EPEVTQTPSHQVTQMGQEVILRCVPISNHLYFYWYRQILGQKVEFLVSFYNNEISEKSEIFDDQFSVERPDGSNFTLKIRSTKLEDSAMYFCANRLAPSYEQYFGPGTRLTVT.